This TCR beta chain was recorded in a study of cytomegalovirus exposure and HLA in healthy donors. Looked up from germline, CDR1 is SGHAT and CDR2 is FQNNGV. The V segment lost 5 bases and the J segment 4 bases; nucleotides outside the gene matches: 3. The CDR3 length is 14 residues. The study's findings and limits: HLA alleles were associated with roughly 15,000 TCR beta sequences in a later analysis at 0.05 false discovery rate. Listed as cytomegalovirus-associated were 170 or so TCR beta chains.

PCR involved 60 Vbeta and 13 Jbeta primers. Sequencing was performed with immunoSEQ multiplex PCR; in TCRdb, only in-frame clones are kept and a portion is missing. Among just over 150,000 clones listed, approximately 86% were seen once. About this clone itself: Its antigen is unidentified.

The chain combines TRBV11-2 with TRBJ2-3, with TRBD2 identical over 10 bases. The sequence came from a woman aged 18-29 years in good health and CMV-seronegative. The sequenced material came from PBMCs. The CDR3 DNA sequence: TGTGCCAGCAGCCCAGGGACTAGCGCAGATACGCAGTATTTT. This gives the protein CASSPGTSADTQYF.